This T cell receptor beta chain was profiled in a study of T cell responses to AZD1222 COVID-19 vaccine. Study at large: Timing groups of about 4 and about 12 weeks for second doses were pooled. The study, taken as a whole, reports: After the peak T cell response, and only then, were repertoires sampled. Breadth and depth of Spike-specific TCRs rose after two AZD1222 doses. CD4 TCRs covered the whole spike, strongest at regions 160-218 and 743-854.

Note on this clone: Its antigen remains unknown.

Only in-frame clones appear in the TCRdb table, and some are missing; sequencing was by immunoSEQ multiplex PCR. The sample lists nearly 110,000 clones; 91% were seen once. The CDR3 contains 13 residues. V was pared by 6 bases and J by 2 bases, with 8 bases between. From germline, CDR1 is WNHNN and CDR2 SYGVQD (reference sequence). This sequence joins TRBV10-1 and TRBJ1-5; D gene uncertain. The TCR was taken from an adult in good health. Source: peripheral blood, taken on day 0 of AZD1222 vaccination. The CDR3 is CASRKSGNQPQHF. In DNA form, the CDR3 reads TGCGCCAGCAGGAAAAGTGGCAATCAGCCCCAGCATTTT.